These 28 T cell receptor beta chains came from one sample sequenced in a study of lymphopenia after photon versus proton radiotherapy. Sequencing used immunoSEQ multiplex PCR; TCRdb keeps in-frame clones, though not all of them. The data contain 89,000 or so clones, around four fifths of them singletons. Sample: peripheral blood, taken from a patient treated with proton-based radiotherapy. These receptors all stem from a man between 60 and 75 years old with pancreatic cancer.

The sample holds one count of this clone. This chain uses TRBV30 with TRBJ2-6, with D maybe TRBD2 (6 bases). Germline CDR1 and CDR2: GTSNPN and SVGIG (reference sequence). This CDR3 comprises 13 residues. Between the trimmed V and J ends, which lost 5 bases and 1 base, there was a span of 6 bases. The CDR3 sequence is CAWGGSGANVLTF. The CDR3 bases are TGTGCCTGGGGAGGGTCTGGGGCCAACGTCCTGACTTTC.

The CDR3 DNA reads TGTGCCAGCAGCCTAACTAGCGGGAACTACAATGAGCAGTTCTTC. It encodes CASSLTSGNYNEQFF. The rearrangement links TRBV13 to TRBJ2-1, with TRBD2 matching 10 bases. With 5 bases clipped from V and 3 bases from J, the junction kept 4 bases outside the gene matches. Per the germline V gene, CDR1 is PRHDT and CDR2 is FYEKMQ (reference sequence). The CDR3 loop spans 15 amino acids.

V and J are TRBV19 and TRBJ2-1; 11 bases are shared with TRBD2. The CDR3 sequence is 15 residues long. Losses at the gene ends were 4 bases for V and 9 bases for J; bases not matched to a gene: 8. Germline assignment: CDR1 LNHDA and CDR2 SQIVND (reference sequence). The CDR3 nucleotides read TGTGCCAGTAGTAAAACTAGCGGGAGCAACATTGAGCAGTTCTTC. This translates into CASSKTSGSNIEQFF.

The gene calls are TRBV7-3 and TRBJ2-7, with D possibly being TRBD1 or TRBD2 (7 bases each). Germline CDR1 SGHTA, CDR2 FQGTGA. This CDR3 has 16 residues. V lost 6 bases, J lost 6 bases, and 24 bases lay in between. The CDR3 sequence is CASSPIPGTAGSEQYF. The CDR3 DNA reads as TGTGCCAGCAGTCCTATTCCGGGGACAGCGGGATCCGAGCAGTACTTC.

This rearrangement joins TRBV5-8 to TRBJ1-2, with 9 bases matching TRBD1. CDR3 length equals 15 residues. The germline V gene has CDR1 SGHTS and CDR2 YDEGEE. The V segment lost 6 bases and the J segment 1 base; nucleotides outside the gene matches: 7. This CDR3 is CASTTNRGLNYGYTF. CDR3 sequence (DNA): TGTGCCAGCACCACCAACAGGGGGCTTAACTATGGCTACACCTTC.

The V call is TRBV5-1, the J call TRBJ2-3; either TRBD1 or TRBD2 may fit D (5 bases each). Between the trimmed V and J ends, which lost 4 bases and 0 bases, there was a span of 12 bases. CDR3 length: 15 residues. Germline V gene sequence: CDR1 SGHRS, CDR2 YFSETQ. CDR3 residues: CASSRDGTSTDTQYF. The CDR3 region has the DNA TGCGCCAGCAGCCGGGACGGCACTAGCACAGATACGCAGTATTTT.

The CDR3 DNA is TGTGCCTGGAGTGTATGGGACTCTAACTATGGCTACACCTTC. Translation gives CAWSVWDSNYGYTF. The rearrangement uses TRBV30 and TRBJ1-2, with D possibly matching TRBD1 (5 bases). The V and J ends lost 0 bases and 0 bases respectively, with 8 bases between them. CDR3 size: 14 residues. Germline V gene sequence: CDR1 GTSNPN, CDR2 SVGIG (reference sequence).

The chain couples TRBV11-3 to TRBJ2-7, with TRBD2 as a possible D gene (5 bases). This CDR3 region has 15 residues. The germline CDR1 and CDR2 sequences are SGHNT and YENEEA. Trimming left V 3 bases short and J 0 bases short, with 12 bases between. The CDR3 spells CASSFRLASSYEQYF. Written as DNA, the CDR3 is TGTGCCAGCAGCTTCCGGCTAGCAAGCTCCTACGAGCAGTACTTC.

The chain has TRBV27 and TRBJ1-1; tentative D call: TRBD1 (5 bases). V was cut by 10 bases and J by 3 bases, with 12 bases left in between. CDR3 length equals 12 residues. Germline V gene sequence: CDR1 MNHEY, CDR2 SMNVEV (reference sequence). CDR3 sequence: CATWGVHTEAFF. The DNA of the CDR3 is TGTGCCACGTGGGGCGTGCACACTGAAGCTTTCTTT.

The chain joins TRBV6-6 to TRBJ2-7, with 10 positions matching TRBD2. In germline, CDR1 is MNHNY, CDR2 SVGAGI (reference sequence). CDR3 length: 14 amino acids. V trimming: 5 bases; J trimming: 2 bases; junction bases outside the gene matches: 3. The CDR3 nucleotides are TGTGCCAGCAGTCGGACTAGCGGTCCCTACGAGCAGTACTTC. Protein sequence: CASSRTSGPYEQYF.

This rearrangement joins TRBV4-3 to TRBJ1-2, with no clear D. The ends were cut back, 0 bases at V and 7 bases at J, with 9 bases in the middle. Germline assignment: CDR1 LGHNA and CDR2 YSLEER. This CDR3 contains 13 residues. Written as DNA, the CDR3 is TGCGCCAGCAGCCAAGATTTCGGGAGTGGCTACACCTTC. Translation: CASSQDFGSGYTF.

V and J are TRBV6-1 and TRBJ2-5, with 8 positions matching TRBD2. The V gene end was trimmed by 9 bases and the J gene end by 6 bases; junction bases not matched to a gene: 12. The length of the CDR3 is 14 residues. Germline V gene data show CDR1 as MNHNS and CDR2 as SASEGT. The CDR3 loop is CASLVGGAEKTQYF. The CDR3 DNA follows: TGTGCCAGTTTAGTCGGGGGGGCAGAGAAGACCCAGTACTTC.

The CDR3 DNA is TGTGCCAGCAGCTCGGGACTAGCGGGAGGGCTTCAGTTCTTC. Its translation: CASSSGLAGGLQFF. The chain recombines TRBV7-8 with TRBJ2-1, with 16 bases identical to TRBD2. The CDR3 extends over 14 amino acids. V trimming: 4 bases; J trimming: 13 bases; junction bases outside the gene matches: 4. Germline V gene data show CDR1 as SGHVS and CDR2 as FQNEAQ.

The chain couples TRBV11-3 to TRBJ2-3; D is possibly TRBD2 (7 bases). CDR1 is SGHNT and CDR2 is YENEEA in the germline V gene. The CDR3 contains 17 residues. Trimming left V 3 bases short and J 2 bases short, with 18 bases between. This CDR3 is CASSFSRGAAVTDTQYF. In DNA, the CDR3 is TGTGCCAGCAGCTTTAGCCGGGGGGCAGCCGTCACAGATACGCAGTATTTT.

This chain connects TRBV27 to TRBJ2-3; 8 bases align to TRBD2. In germline, CDR1 is MNHEY, CDR2 SMNVEV (reference sequence). V lost 9 bases, J lost 2 bases, and 10 bases stayed unmatched. The CDR3 extends over 15 amino acids. CDR3 amino acids: CASRKREIYTDTQYF. The CDR3 DNA reads as TGTGCCAGTAGAAAGCGGGAGATATACACAGATACGCAGTATTTT.

This clone was found once. The chain joins TRBV11-2 to TRBJ2-7; D may be TRBD1 (6 bases). Trimming shortened V by 5 bases and J by 2 bases, and 16 bases separated the two germline ends. The CDR3 length is 15 residues. In germline, CDR1 is SGHAT, CDR2 FQNNGV. The CDR3 DNA reads TGTGCCAGCAGCCCTTATGGGCAGGGGACCTACGAGCAGTACTTC. Translated, it gives CASSPYGQGTYEQYF.

The chain couples TRBV6-5 to TRBJ2-1; TRBD2 agrees at 12 bases. Trimming at V came to 7 bases and at J to 5 bases, leaving 6 bases not matched to a gene. The CDR3 is made up of 15 amino acids. Germline CDR1 MNHEY, CDR2 SVGAGI. As DNA, the CDR3 is TGTGCCAGCAACGGCGGGACTAGCGGGCACAATGAGCAGTTCTTC. This translates into CASNGGTSGHNEQFF.

This clone was seen only a few times. The V and J genes are TRBV4-2 and TRBJ2-7; the D gene is possibly TRBD1 (6 bases). The germline CDR1 and CDR2 sequences are LGHNA and YNFKEQ. The V gene lost 4 bases and the J gene lost 1 base, with 11 bases spanning the gap. This CDR3 has 14 amino acids. The CDR3 sequence is CASSPLGGSYEQYF. The CDR3 DNA reads TGTGCCAGCAGCCCCCTAGGGGGATCCTACGAGCAGTACTTC.

This clone was recorded a few times. The chain employs TRBV30 and TRBJ1-1, with 7 positions matching TRBD1. CDR1 is GTSNPN and CDR2 is SVGIG in the germline V gene (reference sequence). This CDR3 is built from 14 residues. With V trimmed by 6 bases and J by 1 base, 8 bases remained unmatched. The CDR3 nucleotides read TGTGCCTGTTCGACAGGGAACGGGAACACTGAAGCTTTCTTT. This sequence encodes CACSTGNGNTEAFF.

This clone was found once. This sequence joins TRBV4-1 and TRBJ2-5; tentatively, D is TRBD2 (7 bases). Trimming took 4 bases from V and 5 from J, leaving 20 bases between them. CDR1 is MGHRA and CDR2 is YSYEKL in the germline V gene. This CDR3 is 16 amino acids long. This CDR3 reads CASSRSGGRGGETQYF. CDR3 DNA: TGCGCCAGCAGCCGTTCAGGCGGGAGAGGGGGTGAGACCCAGTACTTC.

V is TRBV5-1 and J is TRBJ2-1, with 10 bases that match TRBD2. There are 15 residues in the CDR3. V shed 0 bases and J 9 bases; nucleotides not matched to a gene: 6. Germline-derived CDR1 and CDR2 are SGHRS and YFSETQ. CDR3 sequence: CASSLGLAGYGEQFF. CDR3 DNA: TGCGCCAGCAGCTTGGGACTAGCGGGTTACGGTGAGCAGTTCTTC. The full variable domain, completed using reference TRBV5-1 and TRBJ2-1, is KAGVTQTPRYLIKTRGQQVTLSCSPISGHRSVSWYQQTPGQGLQFLFEYFSETQRNKGNFPGRFSGRQFSNSRSEMNVSTLELGDSALYLCASSLGLAGYGEQFFGPGTRLTVL.

The chain combines TRBV30 with TRBJ1-1; maybe TRBD1 (5 bases). CDR1 and CDR2 from the germline V gene are GTSNPN and SVGIG (reference sequence). CDR3 size: 17 residues. Trimming took off 5 bases at V and 0 bases at J, with 22 bases between the two ends. The CDR3 DNA reads TGTGCCTGGTTGCCCTTTCTTTGGGGGACCATGAACACTGAAGCTTTCTTT. Residues: CAWLPFLWGTMNTEAFF.

J is TRBJ2-1 and V is TRBV5-6; possibly TRBD1 for D (5 bases). The CDR3 is 15 amino acids. Between the trimmed V and J ends, which lost 3 bases and 10 bases, there was a span of 20 bases. Germline CDR1 and CDR2: SGHDT and YYEEEE. The CDR3 region has the DNA TGTGCCAGCAGCTCCCGGCAACCAGGGCAATTAGAGCAGTTCTTC. This gives the protein CASSSRQPGQLEQFF.

This clone was detected ten times or more. V and J are TRBV7-9 and TRBJ2-7, with 8 bases lining up with TRBD2. Germline V gene sequence: CDR1 SEHNR, CDR2 FQNEAQ (reference sequence). The CDR3 covers 13 residues. J lost 2 bases, V lost 5 bases, and 2 bases had no gene match. The CDR3 DNA reads as TGTGCCAGCAGCCTTAGCGGGACCTACGAGCAGTACTTC. This gives the protein CASSLSGTYEQYF.

The rearrangement uses TRBV7-9 and TRBJ1-5; tentative D call: TRBD1 (5 bases). This CDR3 has 13 amino acids. V lost 5 bases and J lost 6, with 11 bases in between. Germline V gives CDR1 SEHNR, CDR2 FQNEAQ (reference sequence). DNA for the CDR3: TGTGCCAGCAGCGGTGGGGGAGGTCAGCCCCAGCATTTT. It translates to CASSGGGGQPQHF.

The V call is TRBV2, the J call TRBJ2-7, with a possible D match to TRBD2 (6 bases). Germline values: CDR1 SNHLY, CDR2 FYNNEI. Trimming removed 11 bases at V and 7 bases at J, with 21 bases between. The CDR3 covers 13 residues. The CDR3 coding sequence is TGTGCCTCCCAACACAGGCGGGAAGGAGAGCAGTACTTC. It encodes CASQHRREGEQYF.

The chain joins TRBV7-3 to TRBJ2-1, with D perhaps being TRBD1 or TRBD2 (5 bases each). The CDR3 length is 15 residues. Germline V gene sequence: CDR1 SGHTA, CDR2 FQGTGA. With 1 base removed from V and 3 bases from J, the gap between germline ends came to 10 bases. The CDR3 nucleotides read TGTGCCAGCAGCTTAAACGTGGGGGTCTACAATGAGCAGTTCTTC. This sequence encodes CASSLNVGVYNEQFF.

This chain links TRBV5-6 with TRBJ2-2; D remains unclear. V lost 0 bases and J lost 1, with 7 bases in between. Germline CDR1 SGHDT, CDR2 YYEEEE. The CDR3 contains 15 residues. The CDR3: CASSLGHLNTGELFF. The CDR3 coding sequence is TGTGCCAGCAGCTTGGGACACTTGAACACCGGGGAGCTGTTTTTT.